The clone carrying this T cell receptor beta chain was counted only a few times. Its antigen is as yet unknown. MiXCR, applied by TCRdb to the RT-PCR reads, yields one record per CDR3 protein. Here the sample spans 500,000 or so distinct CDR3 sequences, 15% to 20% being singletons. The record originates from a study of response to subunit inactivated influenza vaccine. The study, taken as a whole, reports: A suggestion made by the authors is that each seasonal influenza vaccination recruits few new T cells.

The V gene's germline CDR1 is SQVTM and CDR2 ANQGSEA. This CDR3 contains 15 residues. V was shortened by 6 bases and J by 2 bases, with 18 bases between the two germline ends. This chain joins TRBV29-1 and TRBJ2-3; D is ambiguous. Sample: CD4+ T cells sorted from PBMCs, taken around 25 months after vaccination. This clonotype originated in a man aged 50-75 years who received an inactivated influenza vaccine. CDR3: CSVASIGITTDTQYF. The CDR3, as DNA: TGCAGCGTGGCCAGTATTGGCATAACCACAGATACGCAGTATTTT.